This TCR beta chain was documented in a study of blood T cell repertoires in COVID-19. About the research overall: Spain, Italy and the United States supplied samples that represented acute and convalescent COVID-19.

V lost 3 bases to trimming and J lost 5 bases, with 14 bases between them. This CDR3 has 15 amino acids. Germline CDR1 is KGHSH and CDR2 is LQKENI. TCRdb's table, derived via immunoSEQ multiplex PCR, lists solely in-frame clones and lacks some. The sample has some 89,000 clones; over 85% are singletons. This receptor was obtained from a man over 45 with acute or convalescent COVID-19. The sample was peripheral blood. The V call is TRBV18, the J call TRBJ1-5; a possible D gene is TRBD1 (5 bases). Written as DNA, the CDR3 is TGTGCCAGCTCACCTCGCTGGGGGGTTGATCAGCCCCAGCATTTT. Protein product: CASSPRWGVDQPQHF.